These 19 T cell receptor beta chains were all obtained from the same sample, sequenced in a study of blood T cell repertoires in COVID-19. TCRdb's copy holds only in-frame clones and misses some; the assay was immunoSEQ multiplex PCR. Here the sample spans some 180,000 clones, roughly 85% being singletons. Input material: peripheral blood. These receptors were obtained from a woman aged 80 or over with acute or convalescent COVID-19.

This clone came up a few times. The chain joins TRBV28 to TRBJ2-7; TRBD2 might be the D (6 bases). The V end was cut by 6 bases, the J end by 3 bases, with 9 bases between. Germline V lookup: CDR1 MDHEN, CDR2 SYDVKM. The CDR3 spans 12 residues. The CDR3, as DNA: TGTGCCAGCAGGGGACTTGTCTACGAGCAGTACTTC. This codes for CASRGLVYEQYF.

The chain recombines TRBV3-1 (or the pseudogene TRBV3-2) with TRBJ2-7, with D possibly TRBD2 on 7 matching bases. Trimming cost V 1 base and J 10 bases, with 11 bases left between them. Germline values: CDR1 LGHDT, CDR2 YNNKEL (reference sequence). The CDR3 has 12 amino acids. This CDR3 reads CASSQGGGSQYF. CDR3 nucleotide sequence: TGTGCCAGCAGCCAAGGCGGGGGCTCCCAGTACTTC.

CDR3 in amino acids: CASSGPGQGTRNSPLHF. CDR3 nucleotide sequence: TGTGCCAGCAGTGGTCCGGGACAGGGTACTCGTAATTCACCCCTCCACTTT. This rearrangement joins TRBV6-1 to TRBJ1-6, with 9 bases that match TRBD1. The ends lost 4 bases at V and 6 bases at J; junction bases unmatched: 10. The CDR3 runs 17 residues. CDR1 and CDR2 from the germline V gene are MNHNS and SASEGT.

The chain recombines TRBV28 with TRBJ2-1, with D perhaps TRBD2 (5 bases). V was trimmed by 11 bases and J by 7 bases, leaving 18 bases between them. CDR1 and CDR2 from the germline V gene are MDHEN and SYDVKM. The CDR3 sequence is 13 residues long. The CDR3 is CAANSGVRNEQFF. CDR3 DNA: TGTGCCGCAAACTCCGGGGTACGGAATGAGCAGTTCTTC.

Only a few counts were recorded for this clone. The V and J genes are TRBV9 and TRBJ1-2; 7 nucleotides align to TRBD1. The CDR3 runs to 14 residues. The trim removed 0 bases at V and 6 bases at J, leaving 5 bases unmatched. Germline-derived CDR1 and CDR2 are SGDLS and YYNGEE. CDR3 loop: CASSVVGQPDGYTF. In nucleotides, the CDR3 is TGTGCCAGCAGCGTAGTGGGACAGCCCGATGGCTACACCTTC.

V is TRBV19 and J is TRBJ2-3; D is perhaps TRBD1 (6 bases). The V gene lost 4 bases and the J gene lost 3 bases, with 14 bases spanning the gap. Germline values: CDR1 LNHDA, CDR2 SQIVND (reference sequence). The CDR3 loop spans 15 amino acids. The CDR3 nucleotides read TGTGCCAGTAGTACGGACAGTCAGGGAACAGATACGCAGTATTTT. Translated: CASSTDSQGTDTQYF.

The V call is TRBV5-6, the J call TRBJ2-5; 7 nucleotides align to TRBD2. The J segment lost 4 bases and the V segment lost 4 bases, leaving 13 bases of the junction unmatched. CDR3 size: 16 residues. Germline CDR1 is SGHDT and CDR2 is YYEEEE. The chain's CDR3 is CASSPDGGRYRETQYF. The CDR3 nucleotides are TGTGCCAGCAGCCCCGACGGGGGGAGGTATAGAGAGACCCAGTACTTC.

In DNA, the CDR3 is TGTGCCAGCAGCTCTGGACAGGCGACTGAGCAGTACTTC. Its translation: CASSSGQATEQYF. The V and J genes are TRBV7-2 and TRBJ2-7; TRBD1 aligns across 7 bases. The CDR3 contains 13 residues. Trimming took 4 bases from V and 7 from J; bases not matched to a gene: 7. Germline V gene sequence: CDR1 SGHTA, CDR2 FQGNSA.

The DNA of the CDR3 is TGTGCCAGTAGTATAGACCGGGACAGGGTCACAGATACGCAGTATTTT. Amino acids: CASSIDRDRVTDTQYF. This chain links TRBV19 with TRBJ2-3; 9 nucleotides agree with TRBD1. CDR3 length equals 16 residues. Germline V CDR1 and CDR2: LNHDA, SQIVND (reference sequence). After removal of 0 bases from V and 2 bases from J, the junction contained 3 bases not matched to a gene. Filled out from reference TRBV19 and TRBJ2-3, the complete variable domain reads DGGITQSPKYLFRKEGQNVTLSCEQNLNHDAMYWYRQDPGQGLRLIYYSQIVNDFQKGDIAEGYSVSREKKESFPLTVTSAQKNPTAFYLCASSIDRDRVTDTQYFGPGTRLTVL.

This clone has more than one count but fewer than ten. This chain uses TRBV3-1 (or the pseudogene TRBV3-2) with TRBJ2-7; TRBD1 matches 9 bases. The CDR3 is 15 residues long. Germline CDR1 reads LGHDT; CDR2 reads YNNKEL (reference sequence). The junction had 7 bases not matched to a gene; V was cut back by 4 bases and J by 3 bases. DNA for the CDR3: TGTGCCAGCAGCCTTACAGGGGGCCGTAACTACGAGCAGTACTTC. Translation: CASSLTGGRNYEQYF.

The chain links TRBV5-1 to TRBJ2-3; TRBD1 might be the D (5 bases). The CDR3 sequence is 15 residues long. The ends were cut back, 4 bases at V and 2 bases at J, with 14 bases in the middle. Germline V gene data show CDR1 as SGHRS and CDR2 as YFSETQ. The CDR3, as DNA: TGCGCCAGCAGCCTTTATGGGGCCTCCACAGATACGCAGTATTTT. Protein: CASSLYGASTDTQYF.

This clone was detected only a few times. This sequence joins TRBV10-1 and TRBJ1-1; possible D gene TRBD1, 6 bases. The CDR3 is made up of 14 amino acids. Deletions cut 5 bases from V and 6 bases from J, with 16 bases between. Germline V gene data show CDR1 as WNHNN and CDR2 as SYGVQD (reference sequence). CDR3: CASSRQAESAEAFF. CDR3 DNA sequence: TGCGCCAGCAGTAGACAGGCCGAGTCTGCTGAAGCTTTCTTT.

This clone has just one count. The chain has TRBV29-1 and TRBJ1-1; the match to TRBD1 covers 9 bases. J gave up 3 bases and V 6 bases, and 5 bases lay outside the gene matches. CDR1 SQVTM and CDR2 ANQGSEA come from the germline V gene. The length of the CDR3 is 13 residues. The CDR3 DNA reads TGCAGCGTGGGGACAGGGATCGACACTGAAGCTTTCTTT. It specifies CSVGTGIDTEAFF.

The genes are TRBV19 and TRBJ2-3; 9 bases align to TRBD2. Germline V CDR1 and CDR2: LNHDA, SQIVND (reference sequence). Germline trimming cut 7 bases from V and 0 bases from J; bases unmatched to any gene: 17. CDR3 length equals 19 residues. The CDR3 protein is CASKRGAQRGALSTDTQYF. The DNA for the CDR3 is TGTGCCAGTAAAAGGGGGGCCCAGCGGGGGGCCCTAAGCACAGATACGCAGTATTTT.

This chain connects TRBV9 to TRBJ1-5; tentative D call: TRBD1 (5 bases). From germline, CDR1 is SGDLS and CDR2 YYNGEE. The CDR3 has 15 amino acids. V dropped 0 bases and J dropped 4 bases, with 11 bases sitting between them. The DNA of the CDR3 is TGTGCCAGCAGCGTAGGGGAGGGGAGGAATCAGCCCCAGCATTTT. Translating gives CASSVGEGRNQPQHF. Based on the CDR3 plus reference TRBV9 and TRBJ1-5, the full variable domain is DSGVTQTPKHLITATGQRVTLRCSPRSGDLSVYWYQQSLDQGLQFLIQYYNGEERAKGNILERFSAQQFPDLHSELNLSSLELGDSALYFCASSVGEGRNQPQHFGDGTRLSIL.

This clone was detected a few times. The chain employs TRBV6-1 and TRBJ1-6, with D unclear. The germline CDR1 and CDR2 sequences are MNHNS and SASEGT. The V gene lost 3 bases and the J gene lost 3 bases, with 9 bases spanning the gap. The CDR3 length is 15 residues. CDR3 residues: CASSDEGVYNSPLHF. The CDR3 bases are TGTGCCAGCAGTGATGAGGGAGTCTATAATTCACCCCTCCACTTT.

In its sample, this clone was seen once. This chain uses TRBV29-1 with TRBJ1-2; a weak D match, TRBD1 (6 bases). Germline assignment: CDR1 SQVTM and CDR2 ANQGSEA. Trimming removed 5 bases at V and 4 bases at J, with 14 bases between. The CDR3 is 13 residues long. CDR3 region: CSVSEGDGYGYTF. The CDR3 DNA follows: TGCAGCGTTTCTGAGGGGGACGGCTATGGCTACACCTTC.

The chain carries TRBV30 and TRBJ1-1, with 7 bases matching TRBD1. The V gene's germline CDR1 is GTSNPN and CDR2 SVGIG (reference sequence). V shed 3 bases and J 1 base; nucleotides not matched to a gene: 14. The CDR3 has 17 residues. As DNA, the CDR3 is TGTGCCTGGAGAAGAACTCCCCGGGACAGCAAGAACACTGAAGCTTTCTTT. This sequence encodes CAWRRTPRDSKNTEAFF.

The chain's CDR3 is CASSSQGSPTDTQYF. The CDR3 nucleotides read TGTGCCAGCAGCTCACAGGGGAGCCCTACAGATACGCAGTATTTT. The chain is built from TRBV7-3 and TRBJ2-3; TRBD1 matches 7 bases. Germline loops: CDR1 SGHTA, CDR2 FQGTGA. The CDR3 is 15 amino acids. V trimming: 4 bases; J trimming: 3 bases; junction bases outside the gene matches: 7.